The 30 T cell receptor beta chains given below trace back to one sample, sequenced in a study of early T cells in non-severe SARS-CoV-2 infection. TCRdb itself ran the 5' RACE reads through MiXCR, one entry per CDR3 protein. The sample contains more than 85,000 distinct CDR3 sequences, 16% of which appear only once. What was sequenced was whole blood. The receptors were gathered from an adult who was a healthcare worker with PCR-confirmed SARS-CoV-2 infection or an uninfected control (not recorded which).

This clonotype was recorded a few times. The CDR3 reads CASSPRIYHSSYEQYF. In DNA form, the CDR3 reads TGTGCCAGCAGCCCTAGAATATACCACAGCTCCTACGAGCAGTACTTC. J is TRBJ2-7 and V is TRBV11-2; D is unresolved. V gave up 5 bases and J gave up 0 bases, with 17 bases separating them. This CDR3 comprises 16 residues. From germline, CDR1 is SGHAT and CDR2 FQNNGV. The variable domain in full, completed from reference TRBV11-2 and TRBJ2-7, reads EAGVAQSPRYKIIEKRQSVAFWCNPISGHATLYWYQQILGQGPKLLIQFQNNGVVDDSQLPKDRFSAERLKGVDSTLKIQPAKLEDSAVYLCASSPRIYHSSYEQYFGPGTRLTVT.

The chain recombines TRBV12-3 or TRBV12-4 with TRBJ2-3; TRBD2 might be the D (5 bases). V lost 8 bases and J lost 2, with 11 bases in between. The CDR3 runs to 13 residues. Here the CDR3 reads CASERRATDTQYF. DNA for the CDR3: TGTGCCAGCGAAAGGCGGGCCACAGATACGCAGTATTTT.

DNA of the CDR3: TGTGCCAGCATGAGGGACAGAAACACAGATACGCAGTATTTT. This encodes CASMRDRNTDTQYF. The V gene is TRBV2, the J gene TRBJ2-3; 7 bases align to TRBD1. V shed 7 bases, J shed 2 bases, and the junction held 6 bases outside the gene matches. The CDR3 totals 14 residues. Germline loops: CDR1 SNHLY, CDR2 FYNNEI.

The chain uses TRBV6-2 or TRBV6-3 and TRBJ2-5; D is possibly TRBD1 (6 bases). The CDR3 consists of 12 residues. V lost 7 bases and J lost 4, with 10 bases in between. Germline CDR1 and CDR2: MNHEY and SVGEGT. In DNA form, the CDR3 reads TGTGCCAGCACCGACAGGATAGAGACCCAGTACTTC. Encoded protein: CASTDRIETQYF.

The chain uses TRBV6-5 and TRBJ2-1; 7 positions match TRBD1. CDR3 length equals 14 residues. The ends lost 5 bases at V and 3 bases at J; junction bases unmatched: 4. CDR1 is MNHEY, CDR2 SVGAGI, per germline. The CDR3 loop reads CASSPWDSYNEQFF. The CDR3 DNA reads TGTGCCAGCAGTCCGTGGGACAGCTACAATGAGCAGTTCTTC.

In this sample, this clonotype turned up a few times. The chain carries TRBV4-3 and TRBJ1-6, with a tentative D call TRBD1 (6 bases). In germline, CDR1 is LGHNA, CDR2 YSLEER. This CDR3 region has 18 residues. Trimming took off 1 base at V and 6 bases at J, with 19 bases between the two ends. The CDR3 reads CASSQGTTGGKRNSPLHF. The DNA for the CDR3 is TGCGCCAGCAGCCAAGGAACGACAGGAGGAAAACGTAATTCACCCCTCCACTTT.

This clonotype was detected only a few times. The gene calls are TRBV20-1 and TRBJ2-5; TRBD2 agrees at 10 bases. Germline V gene sequence: CDR1 DFQATT, CDR2 SNEGSKA (reference sequence). The CDR3 runs 15 residues. V shed 3 bases, J shed 5 bases, and the junction held 9 bases outside the gene matches. The CDR3 reads CSASRASSGGETQYF. CDR3 coding DNA: TGCAGTGCTAGTCGGGCCTCTAGCGGGGGTGAGACCCAGTACTTC.

This clonotype occurred a few times. The V and J genes are TRBV4-1 and TRBJ2-3; D might be TRBD2 (5 bases). Germline V gene sequence: CDR1 MGHRA, CDR2 YSYEKL. Trimming took 0 bases from V and 4 from J, leaving 20 bases between them. The CDR3 is 18 amino acids. CDR3 nucleotide sequence: TGCGCCAGCAGCCAAGACTATCGCCCGGGCTCCGGGGCAGATACGCAGTATTTT. Protein product: CASSQDYRPGSGADTQYF.

This clonotype was detected a few times. The V call is TRBV25-1, the J call TRBJ1-1, with a weak D call TRBD1 (5 bases). This CDR3 has 14 amino acids. Looked up from germline, CDR1 is MGHDK and CDR2 is SYGVNS. Trimming shortened V by 6 bases and J by 2 bases, and 13 bases separated the two germline ends. For the CDR3, the DNA is TGTGCCAGCAGCCGTGGGGGGGGAAACACTGAAGCTTTCTTT. Encoded protein: CASSRGGGNTEAFF.

In its sample, this clonotype was seen many times. This chain connects TRBV4-3 to TRBJ2-7; D gene uncertain. CDR3 length: 14 residues. Germline-derived CDR1 and CDR2 are LGHNA and YSLEER. Trimming took off 0 bases at V and 2 bases at J, with 8 bases between the two ends. CDR3 sequence reads: CASSQDWQAYEQYF. The CDR3 DNA follows: TGCGCCAGCAGCCAAGATTGGCAGGCCTACGAGCAGTACTTC.

The chain is built from TRBV19 and TRBJ1-5; D is uncertain. There are 14 residues in the CDR3. Between the trimmed V and J ends, which lost 5 bases and 2 bases, there was a span of 10 bases. The germline V gene has CDR1 LNHDA and CDR2 SQIVND (reference sequence). The CDR3 sequence: CASSVVRGNQPQHF. CDR3 sequence (DNA): TGTGCCAGTAGTGTAGTGAGGGGCAATCAGCCCCAGCATTTT.

The V gene is TRBV28, the J gene TRBJ2-7, with D perhaps given as TRBD1 or TRBD2 (5 bases each). V dropped 5 bases and J dropped 4 bases, with 18 bases sitting between them. CDR1 and CDR2 from the germline V gene are MDHEN and SYDVKM. CDR3 length: 15 amino acids. The CDR3 DNA sequence: TGTGCCAGCAGTAGAGTGAAGGGGACGGAGTACGAGCAGTACTTC. It codes for CASSRVKGTEYEQYF.

This clonotype was detected ten times or more. The CDR3 DNA follows: TGCAGTGCAAGGGAAGGGATAAAAGAAAAACTGTTTTTT. It codes for CSAREGIKEKLFF. The V call is TRBV20-1, the J call TRBJ1-4; no clear D gene. The CDR3 is 13 residues long. The germline CDR1 and CDR2 sequences are DFQATT and SNEGSKA (reference sequence). V lost 6 bases, J lost 8 bases, and 16 bases lay in between.

V and J are TRBV4-3 and TRBJ2-2; TRBD2 matches at 8 bases. V gave up 3 bases and J gave up 1 base; unmatched junction bases: 7. Germline V gives CDR1 LGHNA, CDR2 YSLEER. This CDR3 comprises 17 residues. In DNA form, the CDR3 reads TGCGCCAGCAGCCAGGACTTAGCGGGGAAGAACACCGGGGAGCTGTTTTTT. It specifies CASSQDLAGKNTGELFF.

This clonotype has a handful of counts. The CDR3 DNA reads TGTGCCAGCAGCTTAGATCTAAGGTCGGGACAGGGCGGCTACGAGCAGTACTTC. Its translation is CASSLDLRSGQGGYEQYF. The chain carries TRBV11-2 and TRBJ2-7; 9 bases map to TRBD1. CDR3 length: 18 amino acids. J lost 3 bases, V lost 0 bases, and 12 bases had no gene match. CDR1 and CDR2 (germline): SGHAT, FQNNGV.

The chain has TRBV27 and TRBJ2-1; 8 bases agree with TRBD2. Per the germline V gene, CDR1 is MNHEY and CDR2 is SMNVEV (reference sequence). The CDR3 sequence is 15 residues long. V lost 3 bases, J lost 5 bases, and 6 bases stayed unmatched. In DNA, the CDR3 is TGTGCCAGCAGTTTGTCGGGACTAGTGAACAATGAGCAGTTCTTC. It is translated as CASSLSGLVNNEQFF.

In its sample, this clonotype was seen a few times. The V gene is TRBV12-3 or TRBV12-4, the J gene TRBJ2-4, with 7 positions matching TRBD1. Trimming removed 4 bases from V and 8 bases from J; junction bases left unmatched: 14. CDR3 length: 16 residues. CDR3 in amino acids: CASSSTMTGTLDIQYF. In nucleotides, the CDR3 is TGTGCCAGCAGTTCGACAATGACAGGGACGTTGGACATTCAGTACTTC.

This sequence joins TRBV30 and TRBJ2-1, with D uncertain. Deletions cut 5 bases from V and 4 bases from J, with 12 bases between. CDR3 length equals 13 residues. In germline, CDR1 is GTSNPN, CDR2 SVGIG (reference sequence). CDR3 sequence reads: CAWDPSSYNEQFF. The DNA of the CDR3 is TGTGCCTGGGACCCGTCGTCTTACAATGAGCAGTTCTTC.

This clonotype turned up a few times. The CDR3 DNA is TGCGCCAGCAGCCAAGGAGCTAGCGGGGCCTACGAGCAGTACTTC. This translates into CASSQGASGAYEQYF. V usage is TRBV4-3 and J usage is TRBJ2-7; 9 bases align to TRBD2. Germline CDR1 LGHNA, CDR2 YSLEER. The CDR3 has 15 residues. The V gene end was trimmed by 1 base and the J gene end by 2 bases; junction bases not matched to a gene: 3.

The sample holds many counts of this clonotype. The chain couples TRBV5-1 to TRBJ1-2, with 12 nucleotides matching TRBD1. The CDR3 spans 16 residues. Unmatched junction bases numbered 10, after V lost 3 bases and J lost 7 bases. CDR1 is SGHRS and CDR2 is YFSETQ in the germline V gene. The CDR3 nucleotides are TGCGCCAGCAGCTCAACTATGGGACAGGGGGCGATTGGCTACACCTTC. Translation gives CASSSTMGQGAIGYTF. Variable domain in full (rest from reference TRBV5-1 and TRBJ1-2): KAGVTQTPRYLIKTRGQQVTLSCSPISGHRSVSWYQQTPGQGLQFLFEYFSETQRNKGNFPGRFSGRQFSNSRSEMNVSTLELGDSALYLCASSSTMGQGAIGYTFGSGTRLTVV.

The chain joins TRBV10-2 to TRBJ1-5; 7 bases match TRBD1. Germline V CDR1 and CDR2: WSHSY, SAAADI. With 3 bases clipped from V and 6 bases from J, the junction kept 5 bases outside the gene matches. This CDR3 spans 14 amino acids. CDR3: CASSDWAGGQPQHF. CDR3 DNA: TGCGCCAGCAGTGATTGGGCAGGGGGTCAGCCCCAGCATTTT.

This clonotype appeared many times. The rearrangement links TRBV6-1 to TRBJ1-2, with TRBD1 as a possible D gene (6 bases). CDR1 and CDR2 (germline): MNHNS, SASEGT. V was trimmed by 7 bases and J by 4 bases, leaving 13 bases between them. The CDR3 is 13 residues long. The CDR3 coding sequence is TGTGCCAGCACTCGACAGGACCTCTATGGCTACACCTTC. This codes for CASTRQDLYGYTF.

This clonotype was picked up many times. V usage is TRBV2 and J usage is TRBJ2-3; D call uncertain. This CDR3 has 13 amino acids. Between the trimmed V and J ends, which lost 2 bases and 6 bases, there was a span of 9 bases. Looked up from germline, CDR1 is SNHLY and CDR2 is FYNNEI. The CDR3 loop reads CASSEPTSDTQYF. The CDR3 bases are TGTGCCAGCAGTGAACCTACCTCGGATACGCAGTATTTT.

This clonotype occurred a few times. The chain carries TRBV5-1 and TRBJ1-2; D is perhaps TRBD1 (5 bases). The CDR3 loop spans 14 amino acids. Germline assignment: CDR1 SGHRS and CDR2 YFSETQ. V lost 2 bases, J lost 8 bases, and 16 bases lay in between. In nucleotides, the CDR3 is TGCGCCAGCAGCTTCGGACACGCCGGGACGGGCTACACCTTC. Protein: CASSFGHAGTGYTF.

This clonotype was observed a handful of times. The genes are TRBV6-2 or TRBV6-3 and TRBJ2-1; 8 nucleotides match TRBD2. The CDR3 contains 14 residues. Germline V gene data show CDR1 as MNHEY and CDR2 as SVGEGT. The ends lost 8 bases at V and 2 bases at J; junction bases unmatched: 5. CDR3 DNA sequence: TGTGCCAGCCGGGCGGGAGGCACCTACAATGAGCAGTTCTTC. It is translated as CASRAGGTYNEQFF.

This clonotype was observed at least ten times. This chain joins TRBV29-1 and TRBJ1-1; D gene uncertain. This CDR3 spans 12 amino acids. V was clipped by 4 bases and J by 1 base, with 7 bases between them. CDR1 SQVTM and CDR2 ANQGSEA come from the germline V gene. CDR3 in DNA: TGCAGCGTTGCGGTCAGGAACACTGAAGCTTTCTTT. It translates to CSVAVRNTEAFF. Full variable domain (missing parts from reference TRBV29-1 and TRBJ1-1): SAVISQKPSRDICQRGTSLTIQCQVDSQVTMMFWYRQQPGQSLTLIATANQGSEATYESGFVIDKFPISRPNLTFSTLTVSNMSPEDSSIYLCSVAVRNTEAFFGQGTRLTVV.

This clonotype ranks as medium-sized (0.01 to 0.1%). The chain is built from TRBV6-1 and TRBJ2-1; 9 bases match TRBD2. The CDR3 covers 15 residues. Germline trimming cut 6 bases from V and 13 bases from J; bases unmatched to any gene: 16. Germline assignment: CDR1 MNHNS and CDR2 SASEGT. The DNA for the CDR3 is TGTGCCAGCAGCCCCGGTGAGGGCGGGGGGGCAAGTCAGTTCTTC. It codes for CASSPGEGGGASQFF.

This clonotype was detected ten times or more. The gene calls are TRBV9 and TRBJ1-2; the D gene is possibly TRBD1 (6 bases). The CDR3 is 15 residues long. Trimming pared 3 bases from V and 5 bases from J, leaving 17 bases between. Germline V gene data show CDR1 as SGDLS and CDR2 as YYNGEE. CDR3 sequence (DNA): TGTGCCAGCAGCGCCAGTCTCGACAGGAAGTATGGCTACACCTTC. Its protein product is CASSASLDRKYGYTF.

The rearrangement joins TRBV6-2 or TRBV6-3 to TRBJ1-5; no definite D call. This CDR3 region has 14 residues. The germline V gene encodes CDR1 MNHEY and CDR2 SVGEGT. Trimming cost V 4 bases and J 4 bases, with 11 bases left between them. CDR3 sequence reads: CASSSKGENQPQHF. In DNA, the CDR3 is TGTGCCAGCAGTTCAAAGGGAGAAAATCAGCCCCAGCATTTT.

Worth noting for this clonotype: A read error may produce the germline difference seen at one junction end. This chain links TRBV28 with TRBJ2-1; D not certain. The CDR3 contains 12 residues. The germline gives CDR1 MDHEN, CDR2 SYDVKM. The CDR3 spells CASSFWVNEQFF. The CDR3 coding sequence is TGTGCCAGCAGTTTTTGGGTGAATGAGCAGTTCTTT.